This T cell receptor beta chain was identified in a study of molecular identifiers for immune sequencing clone quantification. Study at large: Five aliquots were made in replicates from the RNA of approximately 20,000 or 98,000 naive CD8 cells, and four were sequenced. Overall study results and limits: Under 1% of molecules in naive cells, but over 98% of effector molecules, belonged to clones above 20 RNA copies.

The germline V gene encodes CDR1 LGHNA and CDR2 YNFKEQ. V shed 0 bases and J shed 5 bases, with 8 bases lying between them. The CDR3 is 13 residues long. Each CDR3 protein is one row after TCRdb ran MiXCR on the PCR reads. The data show fewer than 45,000 distinct CDR3 sequences, with approximately 24% seen just once and about 1% held by the top ten. Libraries of naive CD8 cells were prepared from around 20,000 to 1,000,000 sorted cells using 10%, 30% or 50% RNA. CD8+CD4-CCR7+CD45RA+ cells were sorted as naive CD8 T cells. As concerns this clonotype: Its specificity is unknown.

V and J are TRBV4-2 and TRBJ2-7; D could derive from TRBD1 or TRBD2 (5 bases each). Sequencing was performed on naive CD8+ T cells from blood, with Jurkat cell RNA spiked in. Indicated subset: FACS-sorted CD8+CD4-CCR7+CD45RA+ naive T cells. The TCR comes from a human donor in good health. Some libraries in this study had Jurkat cell RNA spiked in. CDR3 loop: CASSQERGDEQYF. CDR3 nucleotides: TGTGCCAGCAGCCAAGAGCGAGGGGACGAGCAGTACTTC.